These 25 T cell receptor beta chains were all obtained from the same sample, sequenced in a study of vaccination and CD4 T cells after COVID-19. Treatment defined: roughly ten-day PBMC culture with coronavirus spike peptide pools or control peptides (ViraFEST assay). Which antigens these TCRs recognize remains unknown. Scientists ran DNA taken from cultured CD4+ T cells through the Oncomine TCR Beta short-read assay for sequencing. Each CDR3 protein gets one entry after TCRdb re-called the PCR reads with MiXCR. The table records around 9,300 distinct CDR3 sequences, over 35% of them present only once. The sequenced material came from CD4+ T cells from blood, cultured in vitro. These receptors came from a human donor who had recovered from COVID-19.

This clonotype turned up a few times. CDR3 DNA sequence: TGTGCCAGCAGCTCACAGACAGGGCCCAATCAGCCCCAGCATTTT. Amino acids: CASSSQTGPNQPQHF. The rearrangement uses TRBV7-8 and TRBJ1-5; TRBD1 aligns across 7 bases. CDR3 size: 15 residues. V shed 4 bases and J 3 bases; nucleotides not matched to a gene: 6. Germline loops: CDR1 SGHVS, CDR2 FQNEAQ.

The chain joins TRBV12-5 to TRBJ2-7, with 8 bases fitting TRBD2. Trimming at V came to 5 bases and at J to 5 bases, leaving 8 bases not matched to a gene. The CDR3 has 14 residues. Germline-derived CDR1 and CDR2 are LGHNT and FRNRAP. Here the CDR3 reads CASGAGTRIDEQYF. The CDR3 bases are TGTGCTAGTGGTGCCGGGACTAGGATCGACGAGCAGTACTTC.

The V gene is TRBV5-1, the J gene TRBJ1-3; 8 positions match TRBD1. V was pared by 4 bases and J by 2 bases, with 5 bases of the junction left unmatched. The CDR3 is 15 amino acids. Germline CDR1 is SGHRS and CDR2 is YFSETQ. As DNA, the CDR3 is TGCGCCAGCAGCGTCAGGGGGCTGACTGGAAACACCATATATTTT. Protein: CASSVRGLTGNTIYF.

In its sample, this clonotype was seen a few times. CDR3 nucleotide sequence: TGTGCCAGCAGTTCGGTTGGGGAAAAACTGTTTTTT. Translated: CASSSVGEKLFF. The chain joins TRBV6-2 or TRBV6-3 to TRBJ1-4; D is uncertain. Germline values: CDR1 MNHEY, CDR2 SVGEGT. The CDR3 runs to 12 residues. Trimming stripped 4 bases from V and 8 bases from J, with 8 bases between.

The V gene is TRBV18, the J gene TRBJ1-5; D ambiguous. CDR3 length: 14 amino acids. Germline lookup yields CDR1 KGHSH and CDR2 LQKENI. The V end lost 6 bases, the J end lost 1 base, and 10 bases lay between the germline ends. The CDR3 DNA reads TGTGCCAGCTCGTTACTGGGGAGCAATCAGCCCCAGCATTTT. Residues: CASSLLGSNQPQHF. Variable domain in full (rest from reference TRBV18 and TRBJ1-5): NAGVMQNPRHLVRRRGQEARLRCSPMKGHSHVYWYRQLPEEGLKFMVYLQKENIIDESGMPKERFSAEFPKEGPSILRIQQVVRGDSAAYFCASSLLGSNQPQHFGDGTRLSIL.

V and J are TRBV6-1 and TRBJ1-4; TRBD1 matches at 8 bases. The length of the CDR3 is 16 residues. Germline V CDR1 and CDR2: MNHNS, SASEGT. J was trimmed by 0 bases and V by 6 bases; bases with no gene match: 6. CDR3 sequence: CASSPTGGSTNEKLFF. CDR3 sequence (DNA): TGTGCCAGCAGCCCCACAGGGGGATCAACTAATGAAAAACTGTTTTTT.

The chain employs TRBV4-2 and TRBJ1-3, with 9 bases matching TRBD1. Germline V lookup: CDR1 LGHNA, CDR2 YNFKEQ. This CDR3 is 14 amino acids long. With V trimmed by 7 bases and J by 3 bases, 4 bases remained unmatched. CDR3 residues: CASKNRGLGNTIYF. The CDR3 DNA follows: TGTGCCAGCAAGAACAGGGGGCTTGGAAACACCATATATTTT.

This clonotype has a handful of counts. CDR3 sequence: CASSLGPQTGGRGNEQFF. As DNA, the CDR3 is TGTGCCAGCAGCTTAGGCCCCCAGACGGGGGGCAGGGGCAATGAGCAGTTCTTC. The chain has TRBV7-9 and TRBJ2-1; a possible D gene is TRBD2 (7 bases). Germline values: CDR1 SEHNR, CDR2 FQNEAQ (reference sequence). The CDR3 covers 18 residues. V was pared by 1 base and J by 6 bases, with 22 bases between.

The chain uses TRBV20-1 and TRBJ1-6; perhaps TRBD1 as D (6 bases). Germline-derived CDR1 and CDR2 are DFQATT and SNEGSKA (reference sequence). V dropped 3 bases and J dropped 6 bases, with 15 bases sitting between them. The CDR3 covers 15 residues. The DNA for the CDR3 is TGCAGTGCTAGGAGGACAGAATCCCGTAATTCACCCCTCCACTTT. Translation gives CSARRTESRNSPLHF.

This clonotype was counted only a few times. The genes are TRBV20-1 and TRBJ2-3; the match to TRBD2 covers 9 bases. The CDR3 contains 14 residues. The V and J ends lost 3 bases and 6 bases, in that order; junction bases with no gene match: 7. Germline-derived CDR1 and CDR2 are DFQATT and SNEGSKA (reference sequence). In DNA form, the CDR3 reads TGCAGTGCTAGTCGCGGGGGGGCATCTGATACGCAGTATTTT. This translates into CSASRGGASDTQYF.

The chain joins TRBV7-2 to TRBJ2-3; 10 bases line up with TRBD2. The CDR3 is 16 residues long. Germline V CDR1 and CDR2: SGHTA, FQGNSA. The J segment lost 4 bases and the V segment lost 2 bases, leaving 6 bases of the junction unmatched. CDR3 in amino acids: CASSLRSLAGADTQYF. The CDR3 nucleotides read TGTGCCAGCAGCTTAAGGTCCCTAGCGGGGGCAGATACGCAGTATTTT.

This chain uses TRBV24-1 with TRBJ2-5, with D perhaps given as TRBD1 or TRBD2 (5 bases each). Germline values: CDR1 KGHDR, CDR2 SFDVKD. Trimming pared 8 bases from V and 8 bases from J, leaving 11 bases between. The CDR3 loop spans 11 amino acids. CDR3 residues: CATTVGRTQYF. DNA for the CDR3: TGTGCCACCACGGTGGGACGAACCCAGTACTTC.

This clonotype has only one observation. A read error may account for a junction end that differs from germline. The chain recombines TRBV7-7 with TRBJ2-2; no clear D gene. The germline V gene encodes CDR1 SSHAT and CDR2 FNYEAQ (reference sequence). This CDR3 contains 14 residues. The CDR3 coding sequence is TGTGCTAGCAGCTTAGATGGAACCCCTGGGGAGCTGTTTTTT. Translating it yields CASSLDGTPGELFF.

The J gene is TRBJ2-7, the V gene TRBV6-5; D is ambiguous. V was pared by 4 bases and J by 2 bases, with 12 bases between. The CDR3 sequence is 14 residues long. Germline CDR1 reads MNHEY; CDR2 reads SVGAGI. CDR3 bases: TGTGCCAGCAGTTCCCAGGAGAAGACCTACGAGCAGTACTTC. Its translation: CASSSQEKTYEQYF.

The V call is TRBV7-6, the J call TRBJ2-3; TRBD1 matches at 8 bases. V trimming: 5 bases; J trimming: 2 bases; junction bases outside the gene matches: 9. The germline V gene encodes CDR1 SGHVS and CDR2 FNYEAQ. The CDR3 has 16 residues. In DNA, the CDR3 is TGTGCCAGCAGCCCAACAGGGGGTCTACACACAGATACGCAGTATTTT. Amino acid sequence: CASSPTGGLHTDTQYF.

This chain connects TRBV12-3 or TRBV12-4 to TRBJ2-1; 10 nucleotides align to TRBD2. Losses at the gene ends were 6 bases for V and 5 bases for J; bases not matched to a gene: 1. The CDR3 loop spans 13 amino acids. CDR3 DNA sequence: TGTGCCAGCAGGGGACTAGCGAACAATGAGCAGTTCTTC. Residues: CASRGLANNEQFF.

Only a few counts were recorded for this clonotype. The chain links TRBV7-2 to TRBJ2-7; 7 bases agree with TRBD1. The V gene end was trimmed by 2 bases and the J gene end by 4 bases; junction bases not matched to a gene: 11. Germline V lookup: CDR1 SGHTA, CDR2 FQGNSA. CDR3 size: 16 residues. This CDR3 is CASSLPVLGTEYEQYF. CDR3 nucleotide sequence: TGTGCCAGCAGCTTACCTGTCCTTGGGACAGAGTACGAGCAGTACTTC.

CDR3 nucleotide sequence: TGTGCCAGTAGTGACCAGGGGGCGGTGGGAGATACGCAGTATTTT. It codes for CASSDQGAVGDTQYF. V is TRBV19 and J is TRBJ2-3, with 8 positions matching TRBD1. The ends lost 5 bases at V and 5 bases at J; junction bases unmatched: 9. CDR1 and CDR2 (germline): LNHDA, SQIVND (reference sequence). The CDR3 spans 15 residues.

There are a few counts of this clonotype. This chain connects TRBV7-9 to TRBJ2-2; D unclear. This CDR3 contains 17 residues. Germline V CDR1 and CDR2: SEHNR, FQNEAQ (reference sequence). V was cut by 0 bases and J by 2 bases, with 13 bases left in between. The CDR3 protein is CASSLARRTGNTGELFF. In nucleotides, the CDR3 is TGTGCCAGCAGCTTAGCGCGAAGGACGGGTAACACCGGGGAGCTGTTTTTT.

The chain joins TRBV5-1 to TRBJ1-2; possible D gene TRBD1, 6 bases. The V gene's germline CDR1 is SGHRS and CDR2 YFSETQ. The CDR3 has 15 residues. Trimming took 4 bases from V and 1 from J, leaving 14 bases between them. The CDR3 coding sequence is TGCGCCAGCAGCGTGCGGACAGCCAATAACTATGGCTACACCTTC. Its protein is CASSVRTANNYGYTF.

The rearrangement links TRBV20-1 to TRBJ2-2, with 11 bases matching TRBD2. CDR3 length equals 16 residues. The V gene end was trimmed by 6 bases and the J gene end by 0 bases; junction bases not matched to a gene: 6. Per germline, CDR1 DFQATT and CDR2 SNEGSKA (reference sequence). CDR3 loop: CSARGSGGANTGELFF. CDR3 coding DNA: TGCAGTGCCCGGGGTAGCGGGGGGGCGAACACCGGGGAGCTGTTTTTT.

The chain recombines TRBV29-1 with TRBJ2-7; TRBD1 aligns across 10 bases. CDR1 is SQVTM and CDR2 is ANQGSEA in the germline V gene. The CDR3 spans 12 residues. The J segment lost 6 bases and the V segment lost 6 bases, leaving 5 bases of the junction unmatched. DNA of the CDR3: TGCAGCGTCGGGACAGGGGTAGGCGAGCAGTACTTC. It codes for CSVGTGVGEQYF.

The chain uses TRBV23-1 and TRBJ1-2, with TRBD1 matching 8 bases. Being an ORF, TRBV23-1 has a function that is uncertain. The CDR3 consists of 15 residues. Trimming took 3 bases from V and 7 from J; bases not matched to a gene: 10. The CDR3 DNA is TGCGCCAGCAGTCATGCCCACGGACAGGGCGGTGGCTACACCTTC. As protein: CASSHAHGQGGGYTF.

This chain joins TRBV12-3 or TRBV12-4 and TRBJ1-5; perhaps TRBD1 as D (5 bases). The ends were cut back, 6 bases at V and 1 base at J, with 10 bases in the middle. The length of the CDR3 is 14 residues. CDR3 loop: CASSQGGSNQPQHF. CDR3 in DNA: TGTGCCAGCAGCCAGGGCGGCAGCAATCAGCCCCAGCATTTT.

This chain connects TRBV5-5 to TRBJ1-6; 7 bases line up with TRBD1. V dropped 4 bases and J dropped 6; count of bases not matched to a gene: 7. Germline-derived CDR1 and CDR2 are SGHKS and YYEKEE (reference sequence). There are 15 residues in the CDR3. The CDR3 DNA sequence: TGTGCCAGCAGCAGCCACAGGGGAACTAATTCACCCCTCCACTTT. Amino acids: CASSSHRGTNSPLHF.